This TCR beta chain was identified during a study of blood T cell repertoires in COVID-19. As for the study in general: The samples span acute and convalescent COVID-19 from the United States, Italy and Spain.

In the study's own analysis: Amplification with reference gene primers provided the estimates of nucleated cell counts. Profiled with immunoSEQ multiplex PCR; TCRdb holds only in-frame clones, not every one. Clonal size and the V and J genes are those of that table, whereas D and trimming came from the DNA. The repertoire holds more than 95,000 clones, with about 86% as singletons. V was clipped by 4 bases and J by 6 bases, with 8 bases between them. This CDR3 is 12 amino acids long. Germline CDR1 is SGHRS and CDR2 is YFSETQ. The TCR originated in a woman between 50 and 59 years old with acute or convalescent COVID-19. This chain connects TRBV5-1 to TRBJ2-1; D might be TRBD1 (5 bases). The sequencing input was peripheral blood. The CDR3 region has the DNA TGCGCCAGCAGCCCCGACAGCAATGAGCAGTTCTTC. Translating it yields CASSPDSNEQFF.